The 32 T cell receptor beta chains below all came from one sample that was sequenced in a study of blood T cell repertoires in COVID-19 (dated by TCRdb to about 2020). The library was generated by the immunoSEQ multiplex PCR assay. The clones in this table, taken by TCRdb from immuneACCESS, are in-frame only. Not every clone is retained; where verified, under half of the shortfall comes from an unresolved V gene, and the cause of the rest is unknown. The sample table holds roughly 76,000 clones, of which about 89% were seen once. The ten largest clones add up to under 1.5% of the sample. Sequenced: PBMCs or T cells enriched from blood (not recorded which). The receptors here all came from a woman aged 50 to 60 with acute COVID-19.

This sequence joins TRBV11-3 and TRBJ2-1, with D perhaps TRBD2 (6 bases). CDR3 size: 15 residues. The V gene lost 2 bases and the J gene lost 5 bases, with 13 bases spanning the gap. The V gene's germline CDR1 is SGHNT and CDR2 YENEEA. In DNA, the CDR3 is TGTGCCAGCAGCTTAAATTGGGGACTGGACAATGAGCAGTTCTTC. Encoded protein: CASSLNWGLDNEQFF.

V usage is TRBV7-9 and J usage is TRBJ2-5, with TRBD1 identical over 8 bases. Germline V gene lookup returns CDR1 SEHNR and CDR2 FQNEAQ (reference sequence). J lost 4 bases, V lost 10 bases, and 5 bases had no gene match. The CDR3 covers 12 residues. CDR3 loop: CAISGGRETQYF. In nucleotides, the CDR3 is TGTGCCATTTCAGGGGGCCGAGAGACCCAGTACTTC.

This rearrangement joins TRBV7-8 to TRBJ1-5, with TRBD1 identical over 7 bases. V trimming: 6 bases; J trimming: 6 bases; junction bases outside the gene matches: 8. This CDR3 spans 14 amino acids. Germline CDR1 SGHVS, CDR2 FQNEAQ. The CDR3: CASRPDRVRQPQHF. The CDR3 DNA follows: TGTGCCAGCAGACCTGACAGGGTTCGTCAGCCCCAGCATTTT.

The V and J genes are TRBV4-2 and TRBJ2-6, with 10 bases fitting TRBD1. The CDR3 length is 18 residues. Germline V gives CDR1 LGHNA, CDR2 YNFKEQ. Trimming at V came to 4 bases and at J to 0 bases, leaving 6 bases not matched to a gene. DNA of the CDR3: TGTGCCAGCAGCCGGACGACAGGGGGCAGCTCTGGGGCCAACGTCCTGACTTTC. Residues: CASSRTTGGSSGANVLTF.

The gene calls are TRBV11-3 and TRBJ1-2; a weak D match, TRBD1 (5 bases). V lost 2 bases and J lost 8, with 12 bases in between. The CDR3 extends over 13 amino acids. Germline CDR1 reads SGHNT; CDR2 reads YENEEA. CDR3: CASSLSTGGGYTF. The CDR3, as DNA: TGTGCCAGCAGCTTAAGTACAGGAGGGGGCTACACCTTC.

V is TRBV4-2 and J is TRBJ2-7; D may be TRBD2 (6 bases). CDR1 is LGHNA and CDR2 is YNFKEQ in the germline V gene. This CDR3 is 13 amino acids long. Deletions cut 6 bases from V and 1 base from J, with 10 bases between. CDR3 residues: CASRGLPSYEQYF. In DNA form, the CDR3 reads TGTGCCAGCAGGGGACTGCCGTCCTACGAGCAGTACTTC.

The CDR3 loop reads CASSLVASAKAEFF. Written as DNA, the CDR3 is TGTGCCAGCAGTTTAGTCGCGTCGGCTAAAGCGGAGTTCTTC. The V call is TRBV28, the J call TRBJ2-1, with D possibly matching TRBD2 (5 bases). Deletions cut 2 bases from V and 14 bases from J, with 19 bases between. This CDR3 comprises 14 residues. The germline V gene encodes CDR1 MDHEN and CDR2 SYDVKM.

The CDR3 region is CASSPRLAGVYEQFF. The CDR3 region has the DNA TGTGCCAGCAGCCCCCGACTAGCGGGAGTATATGAGCAGTTCTTC. The chain links TRBV11-2 to TRBJ2-1; 12 nucleotides line up with TRBD2. This CDR3 region has 15 residues. Germline V CDR1 and CDR2: SGHAT, FQNNGV. After removal of 5 bases from V and 8 bases from J, the junction contained 7 bases not matched to a gene.

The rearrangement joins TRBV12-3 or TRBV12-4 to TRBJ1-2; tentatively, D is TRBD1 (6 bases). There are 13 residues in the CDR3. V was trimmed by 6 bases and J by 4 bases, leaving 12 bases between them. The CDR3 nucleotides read TGTGCCAGCAGCCCCGACAGGATCTATGGCTACACCTTC. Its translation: CASSPDRIYGYTF.

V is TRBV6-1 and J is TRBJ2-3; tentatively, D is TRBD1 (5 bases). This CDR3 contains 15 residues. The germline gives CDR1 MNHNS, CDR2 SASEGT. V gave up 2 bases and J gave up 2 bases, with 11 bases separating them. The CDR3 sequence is CASSEQGAFTDTQYF. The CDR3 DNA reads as TGTGCCAGCAGTGAACAAGGGGCTTTCACAGATACGCAGTATTTT.

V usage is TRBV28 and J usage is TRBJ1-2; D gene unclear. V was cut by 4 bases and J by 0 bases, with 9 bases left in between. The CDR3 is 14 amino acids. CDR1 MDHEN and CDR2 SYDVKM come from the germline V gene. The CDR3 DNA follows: TGTGCCAGCAGTTCCCCCGGTACTAACTATGGCTACACCTTC. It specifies CASSSPGTNYGYTF.

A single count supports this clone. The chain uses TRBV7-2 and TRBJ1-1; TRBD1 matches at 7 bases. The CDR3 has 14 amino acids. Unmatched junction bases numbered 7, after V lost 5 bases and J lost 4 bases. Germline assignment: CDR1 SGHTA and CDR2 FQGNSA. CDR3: CASSLNQGGTEAFF. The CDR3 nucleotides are TGTGCCAGCAGCCTAAATCAGGGGGGCACTGAAGCTTTCTTT.

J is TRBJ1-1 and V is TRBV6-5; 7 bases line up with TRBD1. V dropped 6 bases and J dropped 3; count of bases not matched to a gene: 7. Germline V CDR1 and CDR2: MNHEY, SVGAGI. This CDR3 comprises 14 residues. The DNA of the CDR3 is TGTGCCAGCAGCCCGGGACAGAGGGACACTGAAGCTTTCTTT. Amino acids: CASSPGQRDTEAFF.

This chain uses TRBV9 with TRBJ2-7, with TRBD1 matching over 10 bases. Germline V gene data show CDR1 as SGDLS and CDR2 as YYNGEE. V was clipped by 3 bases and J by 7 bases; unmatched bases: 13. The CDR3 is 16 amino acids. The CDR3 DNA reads TGTGCCAGCAGCGCTGGTGTCGGGACAGGGGTACGGGAGCAGTACTTC. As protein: CASSAGVGTGVREQYF.

The CDR3 reads CASSLRRSTDTQYF. The CDR3 nucleotides read TGTGCCAGCAGTTTACGGCGGTCCACAGATACGCAGTATTTT. The V call is TRBV27, the J call TRBJ2-3; D ambiguous. Per the germline V gene, CDR1 is MNHEY and CDR2 is SMNVEV (reference sequence). The V end was cut by 2 bases, the J end by 2 bases, with 8 bases between. The CDR3 is 14 residues long.

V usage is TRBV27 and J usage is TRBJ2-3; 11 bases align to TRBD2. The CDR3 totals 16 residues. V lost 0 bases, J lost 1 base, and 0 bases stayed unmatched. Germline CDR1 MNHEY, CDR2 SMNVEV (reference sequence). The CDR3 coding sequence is TGTGCCAGCAGTTTATCACTAGCGGGGGGCACAGATACGCAGTATTTT. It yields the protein CASSLSLAGGTDTQYF.

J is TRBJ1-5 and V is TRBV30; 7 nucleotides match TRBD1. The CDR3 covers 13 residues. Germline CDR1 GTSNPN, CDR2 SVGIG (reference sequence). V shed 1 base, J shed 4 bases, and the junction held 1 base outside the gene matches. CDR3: CAWSGRGNQPQHF. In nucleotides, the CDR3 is TGTGCCTGGAGTGGCAGGGGGAATCAGCCCCAGCATTTT.

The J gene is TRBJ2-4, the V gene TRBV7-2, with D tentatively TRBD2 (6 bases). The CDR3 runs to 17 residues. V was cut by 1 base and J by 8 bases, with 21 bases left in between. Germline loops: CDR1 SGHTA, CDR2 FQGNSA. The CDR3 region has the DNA TGTGCCAGCAGCTTAGTGGGGGGAACCGGGTTTCGGGACATTCAGTACTTC. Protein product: CASSLVGGTGFRDIQYF.

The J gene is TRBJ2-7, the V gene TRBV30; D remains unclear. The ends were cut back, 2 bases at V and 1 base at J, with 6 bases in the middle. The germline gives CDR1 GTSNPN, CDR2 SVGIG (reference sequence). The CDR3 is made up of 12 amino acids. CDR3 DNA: TGTGCCTGGAGTAGCAAATCCTACGAGCAGTACTTC. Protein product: CAWSSKSYEQYF.

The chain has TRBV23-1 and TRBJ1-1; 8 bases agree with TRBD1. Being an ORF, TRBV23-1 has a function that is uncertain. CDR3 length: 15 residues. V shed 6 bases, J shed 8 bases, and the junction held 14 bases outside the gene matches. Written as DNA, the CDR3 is TGCGCCAGCAGCCAAACCCTCGACAGGGGCGCGGAAGCTTTCTTT. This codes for CASSQTLDRGAEAFF.

DNA of the CDR3: TGTGCCAGCAGCCCGAGGGGGACAGTCAACTATGGCTACACCTTC. It is translated as CASSPRGTVNYGYTF. This chain links TRBV14 with TRBJ1-2; TRBD1 agrees at 7 bases. The CDR3 loop spans 15 amino acids. CDR1 SGHDN and CDR2 FVKESK come from the germline V gene. Trimming at V came to 4 bases and at J to 2 bases, leaving 7 bases not matched to a gene.

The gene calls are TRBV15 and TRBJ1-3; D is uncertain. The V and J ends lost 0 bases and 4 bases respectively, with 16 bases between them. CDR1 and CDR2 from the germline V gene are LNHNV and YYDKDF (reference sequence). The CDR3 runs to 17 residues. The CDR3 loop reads CATSRDPGSRTGNTIYF. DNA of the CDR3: TGTGCCACCAGCAGAGATCCTGGGAGCAGGACCGGAAACACCATATATTTT.

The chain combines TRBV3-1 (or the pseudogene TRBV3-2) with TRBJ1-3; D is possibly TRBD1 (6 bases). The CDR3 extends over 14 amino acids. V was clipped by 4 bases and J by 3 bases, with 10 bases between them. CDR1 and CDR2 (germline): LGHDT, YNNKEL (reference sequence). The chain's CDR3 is CASSRDRNGNTIYF. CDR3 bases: TGTGCCAGCAGCCGAGACAGGAATGGAAACACCATATATTTT.

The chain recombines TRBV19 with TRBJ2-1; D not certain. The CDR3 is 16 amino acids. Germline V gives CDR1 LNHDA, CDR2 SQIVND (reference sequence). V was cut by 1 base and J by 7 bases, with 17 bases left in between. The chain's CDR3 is CASSIAAWNSKNEQFF. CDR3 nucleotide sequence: TGTGCCAGTAGTATAGCGGCCTGGAACAGCAAAAATGAGCAGTTCTTC.

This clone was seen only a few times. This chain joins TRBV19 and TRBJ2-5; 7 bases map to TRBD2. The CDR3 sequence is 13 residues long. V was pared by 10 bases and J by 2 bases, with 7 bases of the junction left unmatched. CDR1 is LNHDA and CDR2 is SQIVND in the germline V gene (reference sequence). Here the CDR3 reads CATGDYIQETQYF. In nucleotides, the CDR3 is TGTGCCACCGGGGACTACATTCAAGAGACCCAGTACTTC.

The CDR3 reads CASSINRESGNTIYF. CDR3 coding DNA: TGTGCCAGTAGTATAAACAGGGAATCTGGAAACACCATATATTTT. The chain combines TRBV19 with TRBJ1-3; maybe TRBD1 (6 bases). This CDR3 comprises 15 residues. The germline V and J ends were trimmed by 2 bases and 1 base, with 9 bases remaining between them. Germline CDR1 reads LNHDA; CDR2 reads SQIVND (reference sequence).

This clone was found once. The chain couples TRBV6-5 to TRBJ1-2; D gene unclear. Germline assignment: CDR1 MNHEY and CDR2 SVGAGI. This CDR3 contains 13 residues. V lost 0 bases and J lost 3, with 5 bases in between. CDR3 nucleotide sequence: TGTGCCAGCAGTTACTCGATAGACTATGGCTACACCTTC. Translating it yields CASSYSIDYGYTF.

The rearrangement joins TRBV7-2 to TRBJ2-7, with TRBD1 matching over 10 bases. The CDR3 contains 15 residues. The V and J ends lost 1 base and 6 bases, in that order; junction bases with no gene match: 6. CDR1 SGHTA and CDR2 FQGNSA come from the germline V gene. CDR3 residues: CASSLDGGQGREQYF. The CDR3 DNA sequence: TGTGCCAGCAGCTTAGACGGGGGACAGGGGCGCGAGCAGTACTTC. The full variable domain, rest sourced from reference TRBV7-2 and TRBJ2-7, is GAGVSQSPSNKVTEKGKDVELRCDPISGHTALYWYRQSLGQGLEFLIYFQGNSAPDKSGLPSDRFSAERTGGSVSTLTIQRTQQEDSAVYLCASSLDGGQGREQYFGPGTRLTVT.

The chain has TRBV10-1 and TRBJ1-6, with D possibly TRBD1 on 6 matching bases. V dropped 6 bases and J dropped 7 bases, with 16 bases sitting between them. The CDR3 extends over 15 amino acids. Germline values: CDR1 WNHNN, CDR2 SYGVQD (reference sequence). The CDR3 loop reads CASSEARTENSPLHF. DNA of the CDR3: TGCGCCAGCAGCGAGGCCCGGACAGAAAATTCACCCCTCCACTTT.

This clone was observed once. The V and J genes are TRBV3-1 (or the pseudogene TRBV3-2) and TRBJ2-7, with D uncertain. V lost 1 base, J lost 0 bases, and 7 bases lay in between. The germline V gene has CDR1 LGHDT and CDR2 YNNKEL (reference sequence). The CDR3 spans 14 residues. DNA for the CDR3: TGTGCCAGCAGCCAAGGGAGATACTCCTACGAGCAGTACTTC. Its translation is CASSQGRYSYEQYF.

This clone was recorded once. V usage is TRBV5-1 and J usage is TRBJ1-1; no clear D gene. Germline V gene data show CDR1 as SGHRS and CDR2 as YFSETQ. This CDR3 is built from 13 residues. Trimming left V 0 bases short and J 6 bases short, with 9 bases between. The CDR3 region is CASSLVPDSEAFF. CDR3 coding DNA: TGCGCCAGCAGCTTGGTACCGGACTCTGAAGCTTTCTTT.

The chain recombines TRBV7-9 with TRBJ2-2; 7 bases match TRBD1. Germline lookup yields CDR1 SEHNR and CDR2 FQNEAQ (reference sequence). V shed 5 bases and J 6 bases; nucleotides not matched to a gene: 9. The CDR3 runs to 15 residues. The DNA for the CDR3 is TGTGCCAGCAGCGAAGACAGGGTGGATGCCGGGGAGCTGTTTTTT. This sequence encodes CASSEDRVDAGELFF.